The clone carrying this TCR beta chain was detected once. The antigen remains undetermined. Per germline, CDR1 MGHRA and CDR2 YSYEKL. The CDR3 has 14 amino acids. V dropped 5 bases and J dropped 3 bases, with 14 bases sitting between them. This specimen belongs to a study of shared clonotypes between healthy human individuals. Study-wide background: Donors were a couple of women and three men aged 18 to 49. For every donor, three CD4 naive, three CD4 memory, two CD8 naive and one CD8 memory plates were used.

The study, taken as a whole, reports: In a handful of donors, around 5% of naive CD4 clonotypes appeared in common.

The run depth of the assay was deep. TCRdb's table, derived via immunoSEQ multiplex PCR, lists solely in-frame clones and lacks some. The repertoire holds about 2.3 million clones, roughly 92% seen once, with approximately 0.4% in the top ten. The TCR was taken from a man between 18 and 35 years old in good health. Some clones in this sample may be carry-over from other donors' samples. The gene calls are TRBV4-1 and TRBJ2-7, with D possibly TRBD1 on 6 matching bases. Sequenced sample: naive CD4+ T cells from PBMCs. This sample's subset: CD45RA+ positively selected. The CDR3 DNA reads TGCGCCAGCAGCGCCCGGGACACTCACTACGAGCAGTACTTC. The encoded protein is CASSARDTHYEQYF.